This TCR beta chain was sequenced for a study of T-cell reconstitution after alpha-beta-depleted transplantation in children. The V end lost 3 bases, the J end lost 6 bases, and 15 bases lay between the germline ends. Germline values: CDR1 SGHRS, CDR2 YFSETQ. This CDR3 is 14 amino acids long. Library preparation (for TCRbeta) was performed with unique molecular identifiers. One entry per CDR3 protein results from TCRdb running MiXCR on the PCR reads. The sample contains 230,000 or so distinct CDR3 sequences, 12% of which appear only once. This clonotype was found a few times. The sequence came from a human donor who donated a stem cell graft to a child with acute lymphoblastic leukemia. This specimen was PBMCs from the stem cell graft donor, taken from the stem cell graft. The genes are TRBV5-1 and TRBJ1-2; no reliable D call. The CDR3 here is CASSSQAPGNGYTF. Written as DNA, the CDR3 is TGCGCCAGCAGCTCTCAGGCCCCAGGTAATGGCTACACCTTC.